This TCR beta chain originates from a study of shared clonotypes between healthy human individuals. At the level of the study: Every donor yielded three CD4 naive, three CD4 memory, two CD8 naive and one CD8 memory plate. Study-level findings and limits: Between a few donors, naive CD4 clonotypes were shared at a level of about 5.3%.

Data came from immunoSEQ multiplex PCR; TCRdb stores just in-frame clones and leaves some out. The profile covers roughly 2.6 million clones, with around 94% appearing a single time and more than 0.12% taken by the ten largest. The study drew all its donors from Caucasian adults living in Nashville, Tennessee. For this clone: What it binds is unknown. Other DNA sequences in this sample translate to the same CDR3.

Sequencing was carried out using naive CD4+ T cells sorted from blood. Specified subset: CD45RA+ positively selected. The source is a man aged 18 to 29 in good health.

The CDR3 DNA is TGCGCCAGCAGCTTGGCTCCGAACACCGGGGAGCTGTTTTTT. Amino acids: CASSLAPNTGELFF. This chain uses TRBV5-1 with TRBJ2-2; D remains unclear. Germline CDR1 reads SGHRS; CDR2 reads YFSETQ. Trimming stripped 0 bases from V and 0 bases from J, with 3 bases between. This CDR3 is 14 amino acids long.